These 29 T cell receptor beta chains share one sample of origin, sequenced in a study of cytomegalovirus exposure and HLA in healthy donors. The PCR made use of 60 Vbeta and 13 Jbeta primers. Assay used: immunoSEQ multiplex PCR; TCRdb lists only in-frame clones, some missing. The data hold about 35,000 clones, with 80% observed a single time. Sequenced sample: PBMCs. These receptors were taken from a male donor in good health and CMV-seronegative.

The chain employs TRBV27 and TRBJ1-5; tentatively, D is TRBD1 (6 bases). Trimming stripped 10 bases from V and 2 bases from J, with 15 bases between. Germline V gives CDR1 MNHEY, CDR2 SMNVEV (reference sequence). There are 14 residues in the CDR3. The CDR3 DNA reads TGTGCCACGAGCCAGGGGAACGGCAATCAGCCCCAGCATTTT. It yields the protein CATSQGNGNQPQHF.

The chain recombines TRBV6-5 with TRBJ1-2, with D maybe TRBD1 (5 bases). CDR3 length: 16 residues. Looked up from germline, CDR1 is MNHEY and CDR2 is SVGAGI. Trimming shortened V by 0 bases and J by 6 bases, and 17 bases separated the two germline ends. The CDR3 loop is CASSYSWAGPGDGYTF. The DNA of the CDR3 is TGTGCCAGCAGTTACTCATGGGCAGGGCCAGGAGATGGCTACACCTTC.

About this clone itself: This sample includes further DNA sequences coding for the same CDR3. V gene TRBV28 combines with J gene TRBJ2-7; TRBD1 matches 7 bases. The CDR3 contains 14 residues. Germline values: CDR1 MDHEN, CDR2 SYDVKM. The V and J ends lost 2 bases and 3 bases, in that order; junction bases with no gene match: 4. The DNA of the CDR3 is TGTGCCAGCAGTTTAAGAGGGACAGTCTACGAGCAGTACTTC. This encodes CASSLRGTVYEQYF. Supplemented by reference TRBV28 and TRBJ2-7, the full variable domain reads DVKVTQSSRYLVKRTGEKVFLECVQDMDHENMFWYRQDPGLGLRLIYFSYDVKMKEKGDIPEGYSVSREKKERFSLILESASTNQTSMYLCASSLRGTVYEQYFGPGTRLTVT.

This clone has a single count. The V gene is TRBV15, the J gene TRBJ1-1; D is unresolved. Germline loops: CDR1 LNHNV, CDR2 YYDKDF (reference sequence). This CDR3 contains 14 residues. V shed 0 bases and J shed 5 bases, with 10 bases lying between them. The CDR3 region has the DNA TGTGCCACCAGCAGAGATCGAAGGAGGACTGAAGCTTTCTTT. Its protein is CATSRDRRRTEAFF. The whole variable domain, remainder taken from reference TRBV15 and TRBJ1-1, is DAMVIQNPRYQVTQFGKPVTLSCSQTLNHNVMYWYQQKSSQAPKLLFHYYDKDFNNEADTPDNFQSRRPNTSFCFLDIRSPGLGDTAMYLCATSRDRRRTEAFFGQGTRLTVV.

On this clone: In the same sample, other DNA sequences code for this CDR3. The V call is TRBV6-5, the J call TRBJ1-1, with a tentative D call TRBD1 (5 bases). This CDR3 comprises 14 residues. Per the germline V gene, CDR1 is MNHEY and CDR2 is SVGAGI. Trimming pared 2 bases from V and 1 base from J, leaving 8 bases between. The chain's CDR3 is CASSYRGRNTEAFF. In nucleotides, the CDR3 is TGTGCCAGCAGTTACAGGGGCAGGAACACTGAAGCTTTCTTT.

This chain joins TRBV7-9 and TRBJ1-1, with TRBD1 identical over 7 bases. This CDR3 region has 13 residues. V lost 1 base, J lost 6 bases, and 2 bases stayed unmatched. CDR1 and CDR2 (germline): SEHNR, FQNEAQ (reference sequence). CDR3 sequence: CASSLVRGAEAFF. CDR3 bases: TGTGCCAGCAGCTTAGTCAGGGGGGCTGAAGCTTTCTTT.

This clone appeared once. The rearrangement joins TRBV30 to TRBJ1-6; D not resolved. Trimming shortened V by 5 bases and J by 10 bases, and 15 bases separated the two germline ends. The CDR3 contains 13 residues. Germline loops: CDR1 GTSNPN, CDR2 SVGIG (reference sequence). CDR3: CAWDTQGGSPLHF. The DNA of the CDR3 is TGTGCCTGGGACACCCAAGGAGGCTCACCCCTCCACTTT.

Only a few counts were recorded for this clone. The chain has TRBV10-3 and TRBJ1-5; no clear D. The length of the CDR3 is 14 residues. From germline, CDR1 is ENHRY and CDR2 SYGVKD. V lost 2 bases to trimming and J lost 2 bases, with 7 bases between them. The CDR3 bases are TGTGCCATCAGTGAGATCCCAGGCAATCAGCCCCAGCATTTT. This gives the protein CAISEIPGNQPQHF.

The chain recombines TRBV9 with TRBJ2-7, with 8 bases aligning to TRBD2. Germline loops: CDR1 SGDLS, CDR2 YYNGEE. Trimming cost V 3 bases and J 7 bases; bases outside gene matches: 12. This CDR3 is built from 15 residues. This CDR3 reads CASSDSAGVQGEQYF. CDR3 coding DNA: TGTGCCAGCAGCGACTCAGCGGGGGTCCAGGGGGAGCAGTACTTC.

The count of this clone is one. The chain employs TRBV5-6 and TRBJ2-7; no clear D. The germline V gene has CDR1 SGHDT and CDR2 YYEEEE. The germline V and J ends were trimmed by 4 bases and 2 bases, with 13 bases remaining between them. This CDR3 has 14 amino acids. The CDR3: CASSAPGSAYEQYF. CDR3 nucleotides: TGTGCCAGCAGCGCTCCGGGTTCAGCCTACGAGCAGTACTTC.

The chain links TRBV30 to TRBJ2-5; D is possibly TRBD2 (6 bases). V was pared by 5 bases and J by 2 bases, with 15 bases between. This CDR3 is 14 amino acids long. CDR1 is GTSNPN and CDR2 is SVGIG in the germline V gene (reference sequence). CDR3 in amino acids: CAWGRGGGQETQYF. The CDR3 DNA reads TGTGCCTGGGGTAGGGGTGGGGGGCAAGAGACCCAGTACTTC.

This clone appeared a few times. This chain uses TRBV27 with TRBJ1-6; TRBD1 agrees at 8 bases. J lost 0 bases, V lost 0 bases, and 4 bases had no gene match. Germline-derived CDR1 and CDR2 are MNHEY and SMNVEV (reference sequence). The CDR3 runs 18 residues. The CDR3 protein is CASSLSLQGVSYNSPLHF. The CDR3 DNA reads TGTGCCAGCAGTTTATCGCTACAGGGGGTCTCCTATAATTCACCCCTCCACTTT.

CDR3 residues: CASSLRIGGQETQYF. In DNA, the CDR3 is TGTGCCAGCAGCTTAAGGATCGGGGGTCAAGAGACCCAGTACTTC. The chain joins TRBV7-3 to TRBJ2-5; possibly TRBD2 for D (6 bases). The CDR3 is 15 residues long. Trimming shortened V by 1 base and J by 2 bases, and 11 bases separated the two germline ends. Germline CDR1 SGHTA, CDR2 FQGTGA.

The chain combines TRBV30 with TRBJ2-1; 11 positions agree with TRBD2. J lost 5 bases, V lost 3 bases, and 3 bases had no gene match. Germline V CDR1 and CDR2: GTSNPN, SVGIG (reference sequence). The length of the CDR3 is 14 residues. For the CDR3, the DNA is TGTGCCTGGAGGCTAGCGGGAGGACACAATGAGCAGTTCTTC. Amino acids: CAWRLAGGHNEQFF.

V usage is TRBV9 and J usage is TRBJ2-5; D is uncertain. This CDR3 is built from 14 residues. V lost 7 bases and J lost 5, with 18 bases in between. Germline V gene lookup returns CDR1 SGDLS and CDR2 YYNGEE. In DNA, the CDR3 is TGTGCCAGCTCGCGAGACAACCTTGGGGAGACCCAGTACTTC. Protein product: CASSRDNLGETQYF.

This clone was seen more than once but under ten times. This rearrangement joins TRBV6-1 to TRBJ1-1; 7 nucleotides align to TRBD1. Unmatched junction bases numbered 5, after V lost 2 bases and J lost 5 bases. The CDR3 is 14 residues long. The germline gives CDR1 MNHNS, CDR2 SASEGT. CDR3 coding DNA: TGTGCCAGCAGTGAAAGGGGGACAGTGACTGAAGCTTTCTTT. Translated, it gives CASSERGTVTEAFF.

V gene TRBV6-1 combines with J gene TRBJ2-7, with TRBD1 identical over 10 bases. Per the germline V gene, CDR1 is MNHNS and CDR2 is SASEGT. J was trimmed by 6 bases and V by 4 bases; bases with no gene match: 6. This CDR3 is built from 14 residues. The CDR3 bases are TGTGCCAGCAGTGCCCGGGACAGGGGCCCCGAGCAGTACTTC. As protein: CASSARDRGPEQYF.

V and J are TRBV10-1 and TRBJ2-7; D remains unclear. Germline values: CDR1 WNHNN, CDR2 SYGVQD (reference sequence). The CDR3 spans 11 residues. V shed 2 bases and J shed 7 bases, with 6 bases lying between them. The CDR3 is CASSEKEEQYF. The CDR3 region has the DNA TGCGCCAGCAGTGAGAAAGAGGAGCAGTACTTC.

The chain is built from TRBV10-3 and TRBJ1-6, with D maybe TRBD1 (6 bases). Germline V gives CDR1 ENHRY, CDR2 SYGVKD. CDR3 length equals 15 residues. Between the trimmed V and J ends, which lost 4 bases and 9 bases, there was a span of 16 bases. CDR3 DNA: TGTGCCATCAGTGCAACGACAGGACGAGGTTCACCCCTCCACTTT. This codes for CAISATTGRGSPLHF.

V usage is TRBV7-2 and J usage is TRBJ1-1; perhaps TRBD1 as D (5 bases). There are 16 residues in the CDR3. The germline CDR1 and CDR2 sequences are SGHTA and FQGNSA. Trimming removed 1 base from V and 6 bases from J, with 18 bases in between. The DNA of the CDR3 is TGTGCCAGCAGCTTAGTTAACCAGGGAGGGGTATCTGAAGCTTTCTTT. Translation gives CASSLVNQGGVSEAFF.

A few counts support this clone. This chain uses TRBV25-1 with TRBJ2-7; D might be TRBD1 (6 bases). The CDR3 runs 15 residues. With 4 bases removed from V and 0 bases from J, the gap between germline ends came to 13 bases. Per germline, CDR1 MGHDK and CDR2 SYGVNS. CDR3 sequence: CASSGPGENSYEQYF. CDR3 nucleotide sequence: TGTGCCAGCAGTGGTCCAGGGGAAAACTCCTACGAGCAGTACTTC.

The V call is TRBV11-2, the J call TRBJ2-2, with D perhaps matching TRBD1 (6 bases). The germline CDR1 and CDR2 sequences are SGHAT and FQNNGV. V was trimmed by 5 bases and J by 6 bases, leaving 16 bases between them. The CDR3 is 15 residues long. The CDR3 sequence: CASSPVAGEPGELFF. In DNA form, the CDR3 reads TGTGCCAGCAGCCCGGTCGCAGGGGAACCCGGGGAGCTGTTTTTT. Drawing the rest from reference TRBV11-2 and TRBJ2-2, the complete variable domain is EAGVAQSPRYKIIEKRQSVAFWCNPISGHATLYWYQQILGQGPKLLIQFQNNGVVDDSQLPKDRFSAERLKGVDSTLKIQPAKLEDSAVYLCASSPVAGEPGELFFGEGSRLTVL.

The rearrangement links TRBV5-1 to TRBJ1-6, with D unclear. Germline loops: CDR1 SGHRS, CDR2 YFSETQ. The CDR3 runs 15 residues. Trimming shortened V by 4 bases and J by 9 bases, and 17 bases separated the two germline ends. CDR3 DNA: TGCGCCAGCAGCCTCTCCTTGGAAGGGAGTTCACCCCTCCACTTT. Translated, it gives CASSLSLEGSSPLHF.

V is TRBV27 and J is TRBJ2-1; D is perhaps TRBD2 (6 bases). Trimming pared 3 bases from V and 0 bases from J, leaving 9 bases between. The V gene's germline CDR1 is MNHEY and CDR2 SMNVEV (reference sequence). The length of the CDR3 is 15 residues. As DNA, the CDR3 is TGTGCCAGCAGTTTCGGGGGTAGCTCCTACAATGAGCAGTTCTTC. This translates into CASSFGGSSYNEQFF.

Regarding this clone: A read error may produce the germline difference seen at one junction end. At the DNA level, this CDR3 is encoded by other sequences in the same sample as well. The chain recombines TRBV9 with TRBJ2-6; possible D gene TRBD2, 6 bases. This CDR3 is built from 17 residues. Germline assignment: CDR1 SGDLS and CDR2 YYNGEE. The CDR3 here is CASSLNVGGTGANVLTF. The CDR3 DNA is TGTGCCAGCAGCCTAAACGTTGGGGGGACTGGGGCCAACGTCCTGACCTTC.

The chain carries TRBV29-1 and TRBJ2-5; 8 bases fit TRBD2. The J call is doubtful: the DNA matches TRBJ2-7 better. The CDR3 runs to 15 residues. CDR1 is SQVTM, CDR2 ANQGSEA, per germline. The CDR3 loop is CSVEVGLAGMYEQYF. DNA for the CDR3: TGCAGCGTTGAAGTCGGGCTAGCGGGTATGTACGAGCAGTACTTC.

The genes are TRBV6-5 and TRBJ2-1, with TRBD1 as a possible D gene (5 bases). Between the trimmed V and J ends, which lost 0 bases and 6 bases, there was a span of 15 bases. Germline CDR1 reads MNHEY; CDR2 reads SVGAGI. The CDR3 runs to 16 residues. The CDR3 DNA reads TGTGCCAGCAGTTACTCCCCGCAGGGAAATATCAATGAGCAGTTCTTC. It translates to CASSYSPQGNINEQFF.

Of note for this clone: A junction boundary mismatches the germline segment, possibly from a read error. The J gene is TRBJ1-1, the V gene TRBV29-1; D call uncertain. This CDR3 spans 13 amino acids. Germline-derived CDR1 and CDR2 are SQVTM and ANQGSEA. The CDR3 sequence is CSVEEPRDTEAFF. The DNA for the CDR3 is TGTAGCGTTGAAGAGCCACGCGACACTGAAGCTTTCTTT.

This chain uses TRBV25-1 with TRBJ1-2, with 10 bases fitting TRBD1. J gave up 6 bases and V 8 bases, and 0 bases lay outside the gene matches. Looked up from germline, CDR1 is MGHDK and CDR2 is SYGVNS. CDR3 length: 11 amino acids. The CDR3 coding sequence is TGTGCCAGCGGGACAGGGGATGGCTACACCTTC. Its translation is CASGTGDGYTF.